The 3 T cell receptor beta chains given below trace back to one sample, sequenced in a study of T cells in Graves' hyperthyroidism and ophthalmopathy. TCR beta CDR3 regions were amplified from RNA transcripts. The TCR CDR3 was amplified in a first-round RT-PCR using the HTBI primer set. TCRdb itself ran the multiplex PCR reads through MiXCR, one entry per CDR3 protein. The sample shows over 700,000 distinct CDR3 sequences, over 15% of them seen only once. The specimen sequenced was blood. The receptors derive from a woman in her fifties or sixties with Graves' hyperthyroidism that later progressed to Graves' ophthalmopathy.

The chain links TRBV5-1 to TRBJ1-3; 8 bases fit TRBD1. Trimming cost V 4 bases and J 4 bases; bases outside gene matches: 10. This CDR3 has 16 residues. Germline V gene data show CDR1 as SGHRS and CDR2 as YFSETQ. CDR3: CASSPRTGFAGNTIYF. The CDR3 nucleotides read TGCGCCAGCAGCCCCCGGACAGGGTTCGCCGGAAACACCATATATTTT.

This clonotype has ten or more counts. J is TRBJ2-1 and V is TRBV2; no clear D gene. Trimming cost V 7 bases and J 5 bases, with 15 bases left between them. CDR1 is SNHLY and CDR2 is FYNNEI in the germline V gene. This CDR3 comprises 14 residues. CDR3 amino acids: CASTREFLDNEQFF. The DNA of the CDR3 is TGTGCCAGCACAAGGGAATTTCTCGACAATGAGCAGTTCTTC. Looking up the rest from reference TRBV2 and TRBJ2-1 gives the full variable domain: EPEVTQTPSHQVTQMGQEVILRCVPISNHLYFYWYRQILGQKVEFLVSFYNNEISEKSEIFDDQFSVERPDGSNFTLKIRSTKLEDSAMYFCASTREFLDNEQFFGPGTRLTVL.

This clonotype was counted many times. The chain carries TRBV19 and TRBJ1-5, with D perhaps matching TRBD1 (6 bases). The CDR3 extends over 14 amino acids. Trimming left V 9 bases short and J 2 bases short, with 14 bases between. Germline CDR1 and CDR2: LNHDA and SQIVND (reference sequence). CDR3 amino acids: CASSIRTGNQPQHF. The DNA of the CDR3 is TGTGCCAGCAGCATCAGGACAGGCAATCAGCCCCAGCATTTT.